This T cell receptor beta chain is drawn from a study of blood T cells in healthy people across ages. Combining a sample-barcoded 5' primer with a J-beta primer mix, a second PCR ran for roughly 7 to 12 cycles. Via MiXCR, TCRdb re-called the 5' RACE reads, giving one row per CDR3 protein. Here the sample spans about 1,500,000 distinct CDR3 sequences, 42% being singletons. The germline CDR1 and CDR2 sequences are GTSNPN and SVGIG (reference sequence). Trimming removed 8 bases at V and 3 bases at J, with 17 bases between. The CDR3 consists of 13 residues. This chain uses TRBV30 with TRBJ2-7; D may match TRBD1 or TRBD2 (6 bases each). The receptor was isolated from a woman aged 18-29 years in good health. Material: blood. CDR3 sequence: CATWREGGYEQYF. The CDR3 DNA reads as TGTGCCACCTGGAGAGAGGGGGGCTACGAGCAGTACTTC.